Listed here is a single T cell receptor beta chain. Genes here carry mouse names. From the germline J gene comes the end of the CDR3, since the read stops 1 residue before it. Produced via immunoSEQ multiplex PCR; TCRdb's table is partial and in-frame only. This table has around 3,900 clones, approximately 53% appearing once. Time point denoted: mouse harvest day 7 after allogeneic transplant. Tail vein injection delivered 10^7 T-cell-depleted bone marrow cells and 10^6 splenic CD5+ T cells. The V gene's germline CDR1 is SNHLY and CDR2 FYNGKV (reference sequence). The V segment lost 4 bases and the J segment 2 bases; nucleotides outside the gene matches: 1. There are 14 residues in the CDR3. This specimen belongs to a study of tissue T cells after allogeneic stem cell transplantation.

Sequencing input: lymph node tissue. This receptor was taken from a female BALB/c mouse given C57BL/6 T cells with graft-versus-host disease after an allogeneic hematopoietic cell transplant. This chain uses TRBV3 with TRBJ1-2, with 10 nucleotides matching TRBD1. The CDR3 bases that were read are TGTGCCAGCAGCTGGGGACAGGGGAACTCCGACTACACC. It translates to CASSWGQGNSDYT. The whole CDR3 reads CASSWGQGNSDYTF.